This TCR beta chain was sequenced during a study of cytomegalovirus exposure and HLA in healthy donors. Germline V gene data show CDR1 as SEHNR and CDR2 as FQNEAQ (reference sequence). The V gene end was trimmed by 5 bases and the J gene end by 4 bases; junction bases not matched to a gene: 3. CDR3 length equals 13 residues. As regards this clone: This sample also contains other DNA sequences that code for the same CDR3.

Vbeta (60) and Jbeta (13) primers were used in the PCR. The assay was immunoSEQ multiplex PCR, and TCRdb's table has in-frame clones only and misses some. The sample has over 150,000 clones, over 70% seen once; the top ten hold 2.9%. The sample taken for sequencing was PBMCs. The gene calls are TRBV7-9 and TRBJ2-3, with 7 bases identical to TRBD1. This clonotype was obtained from a male donor in good health and CMV-seronegative. CDR3 region: CASSPRGPDTQYF. CDR3 bases: TGTGCCAGCAGCCCTAGGGGGCCAGATACGCAGTATTTT.